A single sample is the source of the 29 T cell receptor beta chains below, sequenced in a study of OX40 agonist ivuxolimab in advanced cancers. Using immunoSEQ multiplex PCR, the repertoire was profiled, and TCRdb retains in-frame clones only, with some absent. The data show approximately 59,000 clones, over 70% seen once. Sample: CD4+ or CD8+ T cells sorted from blood, taken in a trial of the OX40 agonist ivuxolimab. All receptors come from an adult with an advanced solid tumor such as melanoma, head and neck, liver or kidney cancer.

The CDR3 protein is CASSLGRGTEAFF. DNA of the CDR3: TGTGCCAGCAGCCTGGGACGTGGCACTGAAGCTTTCTTT. The chain has TRBV11-2 and TRBJ1-1; tentatively, D is TRBD1 (5 bases). The germline CDR1 and CDR2 sequences are SGHAT and FQNNGV. The CDR3 length is 13 residues. V dropped 5 bases and J dropped 4 bases, with 11 bases sitting between them.

The chain employs TRBV2 and TRBJ2-7; 7 nucleotides align to TRBD2. CDR3 size: 12 residues. From germline, CDR1 is SNHLY and CDR2 FYNNEI. Trimming removed 10 bases from V and 3 bases from J; junction bases left unmatched: 6. The CDR3 reads CATRREFYEQYF. CDR3 in DNA: TGTGCCACCCGGCGGGAGTTCTACGAGCAGTACTTC.

The J gene is TRBJ1-4, the V gene TRBV6-6, with D maybe TRBD1 (6 bases). With 5 bases removed from V and 8 bases from J, the gap between germline ends came to 18 bases. In germline, CDR1 is MNHNY, CDR2 SVGAGI (reference sequence). The CDR3 has 15 residues. DNA of the CDR3: TGTGCCAGCAGTGGGGCAGGGGAGGTCTACGAAAAACTGTTTTTT. It translates to CASSGAGEVYEKLFF.

V usage is TRBV11-2 and J usage is TRBJ1-1; D unresolved. There are 13 residues in the CDR3. Per the germline V gene, CDR1 is SGHAT and CDR2 is FQNNGV. With 1 base removed from V and 1 base from J, the gap between germline ends came to 4 bases. For the CDR3, the DNA is TGTGCCAGCAGCTTAGCGGCGAACACTGAAGCTTTCTTT. This gives the protein CASSLAANTEAFF. The complete variable domain, with remaining parts taken from reference TRBV11-2 and TRBJ1-1, reads EAGVAQSPRYKIIEKRQSVAFWCNPISGHATLYWYQQILGQGPKLLIQFQNNGVVDDSQLPKDRFSAERLKGVDSTLKIQPAKLEDSAVYLCASSLAANTEAFFGQGTRLTVV.

This clone has just a few counts. The CDR3 DNA reads TGTGCCAGCAGGGCGGGGGGGGCACCTAACTATGGCTACACCTTC. Translation gives CASRAGGAPNYGYTF. The V call is TRBV2, the J call TRBJ1-2, with D maybe TRBD1 (6 bases). CDR3 length equals 15 residues. V was pared by 6 bases and J by 0 bases, with 14 bases between. The germline CDR1 and CDR2 sequences are SNHLY and FYNNEI.

The chain links TRBV19 to TRBJ1-4, with D possibly TRBD1 on 5 matching bases. CDR3 length: 14 amino acids. Trimming took off 8 bases at V and 4 bases at J, with 14 bases between the two ends. The germline gives CDR1 LNHDA, CDR2 SQIVND (reference sequence). Written as DNA, the CDR3 is TGTGCCAGTTACAAGGACAACGTTAATGAAAAACTGTTTTTT. Residues: CASYKDNVNEKLFF.

J is TRBJ2-3 and V is TRBV7-9; possibly TRBD2 for D (6 bases). Germline CDR1 and CDR2: SEHNR and FQNEAQ (reference sequence). The CDR3 covers 17 residues. V gave up 4 bases and J gave up 3 bases, with 20 bases separating them. DNA for the CDR3: TGTGCCAGCAGCTCTCCGTCAGGACTGGGGGGAACAGATACGCAGTATTTT. This gives the protein CASSSPSGLGGTDTQYF. Variable domain in full (rest from reference TRBV7-9 and TRBJ2-3): DTGVSQNPRHKITKRGQNVTFRCDPISEHNRLYWYRQTLGQGPEFLTYFQNEAQLEKSRLLSDRFSAERPKGSFSTLEIQRTEQGDSAMYLCASSSPSGLGGTDTQYFGPGTRLTVL.

The rearrangement joins TRBV7-2 to TRBJ1-2; weak D call: TRBD1 (6 bases). Trimming pared 6 bases from V and 1 base from J, leaving 15 bases between. The CDR3 runs to 15 residues. Germline V CDR1 and CDR2: SGHTA, FQGNSA. In DNA, the CDR3 is TGTGCCAGCAGACCTCGGGCAGGGGATAACTATGGCTACACCTTC. Its translation is CASRPRAGDNYGYTF.

This sequence joins TRBV6-1 and TRBJ2-5; D ambiguous. The CDR3 is made up of 15 amino acids. The V end lost 6 bases, the J end lost 5 bases, and 19 bases lay between the germline ends. CDR1 MNHNS and CDR2 SASEGT come from the germline V gene. DNA of the CDR3: TGTGCCAGCAGAAATTCTGGGAAGTTAGGGGAGACCCAGTACTTC. It encodes CASRNSGKLGETQYF.

This rearrangement joins TRBV28 to TRBJ1-1; 7 bases agree with TRBD1. The V and J ends lost 5 bases and 0 bases, in that order; junction bases with no gene match: 12. This CDR3 has 17 residues. The germline V gene encodes CDR1 MDHEN and CDR2 SYDVKM. The CDR3 nucleotides are TGTGCCAGCAGTCCCTATTCCGGGACAGAAGTGAACACTGAAGCTTTCTTT. This gives the protein CASSPYSGTEVNTEAFF.

The genes are TRBV25-1 and TRBJ2-3; either TRBD1 or TRBD2 may fit D (5 bases each). This CDR3 is 15 amino acids long. From germline, CDR1 is MGHDK and CDR2 SYGVNS. Trimming removed 4 bases at V and 2 bases at J, with 13 bases between. CDR3 amino acids: CASSGGVGNTDTQYF. The DNA for the CDR3 is TGTGCCAGCAGTGGAGGGGTGGGGAACACAGATACGCAGTATTTT.

V usage is TRBV6-5 and J usage is TRBJ1-6; tentatively, D is TRBD1 (5 bases). This CDR3 region has 15 residues. Between the trimmed V and J ends, which lost 2 bases and 8 bases, there was a span of 13 bases. Germline CDR1 MNHEY, CDR2 SVGAGI. The CDR3 nucleotides are TGTGCCAGCAGTTACGCGTCATCGGGGGATTCACCCCTCCACTTT. Encoded protein: CASSYASSGDSPLHF.

The chain is built from TRBV2 and TRBJ2-7, with a tentative D call TRBD2 (5 bases). The germline gives CDR1 SNHLY, CDR2 FYNNEI. CDR3 size: 14 residues. Trimming left V 5 bases short and J 7 bases short, with 18 bases between. The CDR3 DNA sequence: TGTGCCAGCAGTCCCAGCGTGGTGCGGAGGGAGCAGTACTTC. Translated: CASSPSVVRREQYF. Complete variable domain (other parts from reference TRBV2 and TRBJ2-7): EPEVTQTPSHQVTQMGQEVILRCVPISNHLYFYWYRQILGQKVEFLVSFYNNEISEKSEIFDDQFSVERPDGSNFTLKIRSTKLEDSAMYFCASSPSVVRREQYFGPGTRLTVT.

The chain joins TRBV4-2 to TRBJ2-7; TRBD2 is a possible D gene (6 bases). The V and J ends lost 1 base and 8 bases respectively, with 12 bases between them. This CDR3 has 13 amino acids. CDR1 is LGHNA and CDR2 is YNFKEQ in the germline V gene. This CDR3 is CASSQATGGKQYF. The DNA of the CDR3 is TGTGCCAGCAGCCAAGCCACGGGCGGGAAGCAGTACTTC.

The chain uses TRBV19 and TRBJ2-2; maybe TRBD2 (5 bases). The CDR3 is 13 amino acids. The V gene lost 4 bases and the J gene lost 5 bases, with 8 bases spanning the gap. Germline V gene sequence: CDR1 LNHDA, CDR2 SQIVND (reference sequence). CDR3 in DNA: TGTGCCAGTAGTACCACGGGAACCGGGGAGCTGTTTTTT. Amino acid sequence: CASSTTGTGELFF.

This rearrangement joins TRBV28 to TRBJ2-3; D gene ambiguous. Per germline, CDR1 MDHEN and CDR2 SYDVKM. This CDR3 spans 14 amino acids. Trimming took 1 base from V and 2 from J, leaving 7 bases between them. CDR3 loop: CASSLSWPTDTQYF. In DNA, the CDR3 is TGTGCCAGCAGTTTATCATGGCCCACAGATACGCAGTATTTT.

The chain has TRBV5-5 and TRBJ1-5; D not resolved. The V end lost 5 bases, the J end lost 0 bases, and 6 bases lay between the germline ends. Looked up from germline, CDR1 is SGHKS and CDR2 is YYEKEE (reference sequence). This CDR3 contains 13 residues. CDR3 coding DNA: TGTGCCAGCAGTGTCAGTAGCAATCAGCCCCAGCATTTT. Amino acid sequence: CASSVSSNQPQHF.

The CDR3 spells CASSLWDRVTQPQHF. CDR3 DNA sequence: TGTGCCAGCAGCTTATGGGACAGGGTAACTCAGCCCCAGCATTTT. This chain uses TRBV7-2 with TRBJ1-5; 9 bases match TRBD1. The length of the CDR3 is 15 residues. Germline CDR1 SGHTA, CDR2 FQGNSA. The V and J ends lost 2 bases and 6 bases, in that order; junction bases with no gene match: 5.

The chain carries TRBV20-1 and TRBJ2-1, with D possibly TRBD2 on 5 matching bases. The CDR3 consists of 11 residues. Germline CDR1 DFQATT, CDR2 SNEGSKA (reference sequence). V gave up 6 bases and J gave up 13 bases, with 16 bases separating them. The CDR3 reads CSASKDWIQFF. In DNA form, the CDR3 reads TGCAGTGCGTCAAAGGACTGGATACAGTTCTTC.

This chain links TRBV7-9 with TRBJ2-7, with D perhaps TRBD2 (5 bases). V lost 6 bases and J 5 bases, leaving 14 bases between the germline ends. Looked up from germline, CDR1 is SEHNR and CDR2 is FQNEAQ (reference sequence). The CDR3 has 13 residues. The CDR3 reads CASRGLAPHEQYF. The CDR3 nucleotides are TGTGCCAGCAGAGGTCTAGCTCCCCACGAGCAGTACTTC.

The rearrangement links TRBV4-1 to TRBJ2-5; no reliable D call. The CDR3 spans 13 residues. Germline CDR1 reads MGHRA; CDR2 reads YSYEKL. With 2 bases removed from V and 5 bases from J, the gap between germline ends came to 9 bases. The CDR3 region has the DNA TGCGCCAGCAGCCAACAGGCTCGGGAGACCCAGTACTTC. Encoded protein: CASSQQARETQYF.

This clone was observed once. The chain links TRBV18 to TRBJ2-3, with D tentatively TRBD2 (6 bases). There are 16 residues in the CDR3. V dropped 0 bases and J dropped 0 bases, with 10 bases sitting between them. CDR1 and CDR2 (germline): KGHSH, LQKENI. The CDR3 sequence is CASSPPGGKSTDTQYF. The CDR3 DNA sequence: TGTGCCAGCTCACCACCGGGGGGTAAAAGCACAGATACGCAGTATTTT.

The rearrangement joins TRBV18 to TRBJ2-2; D is ambiguous. From germline, CDR1 is KGHSH and CDR2 LQKENI. The CDR3 is 14 residues long. Trimming cost V 6 bases and J 1 base, with 9 bases left between them. CDR3 bases: TGTGCCAGCTCCCATACTCAGAACACCGGGGAGCTGTTTTTT. Translated: CASSHTQNTGELFF.

The J gene is TRBJ2-5, the V gene TRBV6-1; D is undetermined. In germline, CDR1 is MNHNS, CDR2 SASEGT. The CDR3 loop spans 13 amino acids. V was trimmed by 5 bases and J by 4 bases, leaving 11 bases between them. The CDR3 bases are TGTGCCAGCAGTTCCTCAGGAAGAGAGACCCAGTACTTC. It yields the protein CASSSSGRETQYF.

The chain has TRBV29-1 and TRBJ2-3, with D unclear. Germline values: CDR1 SQVTM, CDR2 ANQGSEA. This CDR3 spans 15 amino acids. Deletions cut 1 base from V and 3 bases from J, with 14 bases between. CDR3 region: CSVEVRERGTDTQYF. The CDR3, as DNA: TGCAGCGTTGAAGTTAGAGAACGAGGTACAGATACGCAGTATTTT.

The CDR3 loop reads CASSRSGQGISGNTIYF. In nucleotides, the CDR3 is TGCGCCAGCAGCCGTTCGGGACAGGGGATCTCTGGAAACACCATATATTTT. The V call is TRBV4-1, the J call TRBJ1-3; 10 bases align to TRBD1. There are 17 residues in the CDR3. Germline V gene data show CDR1 as MGHRA and CDR2 as YSYEKL. V lost 4 bases and J lost 0; bases outside the gene matches: 6.

V usage is TRBV28 and J usage is TRBJ1-1; D ambiguous. The CDR3 consists of 14 residues. In germline, CDR1 is MDHEN, CDR2 SYDVKM. Trimming shortened V by 0 bases and J by 1 base, and 6 bases separated the two germline ends. In DNA form, the CDR3 reads TGTGCCAGCAGTTTATGGGAGGGGAACACTGAAGCTTTCTTT. Translated, it gives CASSLWEGNTEAFF.

The V and J genes are TRBV12-1 and TRBJ2-3; the D segment call TRBD2 is taken from the table without a DNA check. TRBV12-1 is a pseudogene locus. The CDR3 spans 17 residues. Here the CDR3 reads CASSSDLARVSTDTQYF. The CDR3 nucleotides read TGTGCCAGCAGCTCAGATTTGGCGAGGGTTTCGACAGATACGCAGTATTTT.

In its sample, this clone was seen a few times. The V gene is TRBV30, the J gene TRBJ2-3; the D is unclear. Germline V gives CDR1 GTSNPN, CDR2 SVGIG (reference sequence). Trimming took 4 bases from V and 2 from J, leaving 13 bases between them. CDR3 length: 14 amino acids. The CDR3 DNA sequence: TGTGCCTGGACTAGGCCAGCAGCCACAGATACGCAGTATTTT. Protein: CAWTRPAATDTQYF.